This T cell receptor beta chain was identified during a study of OX40 agonist ivuxolimab in advanced cancers. Study-wide context: With ivuxolimab, an agonistic anti-OX40 (CD134) antibody, patients were treated.

Profiling relied on immunoSEQ multiplex PCR, and the TCRdb table lists in-frame clones only, not all of them. The table lists around 48,000 clones, 83% of them singletons. Study findings and constraints: At 0.1 to 3.0 mg/kg, CD4+ and CD8+ blood T cells expanded clonally by week 6. On average, CD8+ T cells had more expanded clones than CD4+.

In regard to this clone: Its antigen is not known.

Patients with autoimmune history or systemic immunosuppression were excluded. Trimming took 0 bases from V and 8 from J, leaving 11 bases between them. Germline V gene data show CDR1 as LGHNA and CDR2 as YSLEER. The CDR3 is 14 amino acids. The sequence came from an adult with an advanced solid tumor such as melanoma, head and neck, liver or kidney cancer. Specimen: CD4+ or CD8+ T cells sorted from blood, collected in a trial of the OX40 agonist ivuxolimab. The chain recombines TRBV4-3 with TRBJ2-1; no clear D. The CDR3 coding sequence is TGCGCCAGCAGCCAAGATGGCCGGGCCGATGAGCAGTTCTTC. Its protein is CASSQDGRADEQFF.